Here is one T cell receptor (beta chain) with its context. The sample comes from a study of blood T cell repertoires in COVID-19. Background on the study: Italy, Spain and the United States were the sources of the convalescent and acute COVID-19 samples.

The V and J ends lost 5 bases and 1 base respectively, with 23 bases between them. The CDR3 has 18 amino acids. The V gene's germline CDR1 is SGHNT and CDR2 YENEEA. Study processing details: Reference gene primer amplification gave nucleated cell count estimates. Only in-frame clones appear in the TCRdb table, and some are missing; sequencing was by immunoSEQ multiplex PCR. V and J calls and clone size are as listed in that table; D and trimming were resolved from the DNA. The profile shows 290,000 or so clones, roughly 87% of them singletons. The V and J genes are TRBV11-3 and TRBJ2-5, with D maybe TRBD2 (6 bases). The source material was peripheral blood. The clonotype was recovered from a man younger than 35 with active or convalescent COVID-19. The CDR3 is CASSTYVGTGDRQETQYF. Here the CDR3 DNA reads TGTGCCAGCAGCACCTACGTCGGGACGGGGGATCGCCAAGAGACCCAGTACTTC.